This T cell receptor (beta chain) was sequenced during a study of blood T cell repertoires in COVID-19. Study context: PBMCs, B-cell-depleted T cells, or T cells were the source of the cDNA or gDNA that made up the material.

Sequenced by immunoSEQ multiplex PCR; TCRdb stores in-frame clones only, minus some. The sample has about 220,000 clones; approximately 88% are singletons. Per germline, CDR1 LGHDT and CDR2 YNNKEL (reference sequence). The CDR3 loop spans 17 amino acids. V was trimmed by 0 bases and J by 0 bases, leaving 12 bases between them. Sequencing was performed on PBMCs or T cells enriched from blood (not recorded which). This receptor was identified in a woman aged 30 to 39 with acute COVID-19. V and J are TRBV3-1 (or the pseudogene TRBV3-2) and TRBJ1-3; D gene uncertain. The CDR3, as DNA: TGTGCCAGCAGCCAAGAAGGAGGGAGCGGCTCTGGAAACACCATATATTTT. Translation: CASSQEGGSGSGNTIYF.